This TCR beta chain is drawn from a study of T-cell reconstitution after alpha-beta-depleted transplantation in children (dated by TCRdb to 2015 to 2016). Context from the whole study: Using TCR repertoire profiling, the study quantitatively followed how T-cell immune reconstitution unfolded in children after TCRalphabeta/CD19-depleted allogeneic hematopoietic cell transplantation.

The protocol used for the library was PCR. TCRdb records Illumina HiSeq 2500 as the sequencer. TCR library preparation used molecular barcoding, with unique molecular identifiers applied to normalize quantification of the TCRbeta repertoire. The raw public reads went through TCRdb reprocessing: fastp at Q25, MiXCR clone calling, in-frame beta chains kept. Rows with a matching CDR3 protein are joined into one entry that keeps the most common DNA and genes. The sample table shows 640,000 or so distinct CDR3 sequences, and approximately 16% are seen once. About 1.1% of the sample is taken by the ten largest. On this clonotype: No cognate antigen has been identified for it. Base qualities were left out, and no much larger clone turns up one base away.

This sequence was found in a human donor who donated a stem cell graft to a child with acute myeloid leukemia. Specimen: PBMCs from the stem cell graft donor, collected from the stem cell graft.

The CDR3 in this case is CASSYKQGDTEAFF. The DNA sequence is as follows: TGCGCCAGCAGCTATAAACAGGGGGACACTGAAGCTTTCTTT. This sequence uses TRBV4-3 and TRBJ1-1, with 8 middle bases fitting TRBD1. From cysteine to phenylalanine, the CDR3 is 14 amino acids long. The DNA shown is the 42-base CDR3, in frame from base 1. The germline V gene yields LGHNA for CDR1 and YSLEER for CDR2. Here V drops 5 bases and J drops 3 bases, and the junction holds 5 bases not matched to any gene.